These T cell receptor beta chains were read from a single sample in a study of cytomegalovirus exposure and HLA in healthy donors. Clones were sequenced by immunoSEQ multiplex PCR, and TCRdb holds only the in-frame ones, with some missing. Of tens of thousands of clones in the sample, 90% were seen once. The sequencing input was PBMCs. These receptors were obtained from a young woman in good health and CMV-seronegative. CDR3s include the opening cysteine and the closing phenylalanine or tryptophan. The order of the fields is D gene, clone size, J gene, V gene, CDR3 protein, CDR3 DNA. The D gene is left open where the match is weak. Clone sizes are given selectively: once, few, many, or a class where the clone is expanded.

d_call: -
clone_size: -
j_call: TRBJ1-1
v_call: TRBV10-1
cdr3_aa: CASSELGAGATEAFF
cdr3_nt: TGCGCCAGCAGTGAGTTGGGTGCAGGGGCCACTGAAGCTTTCTTT

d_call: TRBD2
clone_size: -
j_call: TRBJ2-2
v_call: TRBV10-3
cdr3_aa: CAINPLAGEAGELFF
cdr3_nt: TGTGCCATCAATCCTCTAGCGGGAGAGGCCGGGGAGCTGTTTTTT

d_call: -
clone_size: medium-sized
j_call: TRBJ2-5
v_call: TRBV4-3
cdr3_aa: CASSQAWQAQETQYF
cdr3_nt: TGCGCCAGCAGCCAAGCGTGGCAGGCCCAAGAGACCCAGTACTTC

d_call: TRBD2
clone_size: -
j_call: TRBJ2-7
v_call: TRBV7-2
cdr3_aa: CASGWTSGMHEQYF
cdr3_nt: TGTGCCAGCGGTTGGACTAGCGGGATGCACGAGCAGTACTTC

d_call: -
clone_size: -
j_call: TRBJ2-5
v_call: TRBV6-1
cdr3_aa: CASTRGVLETQYF
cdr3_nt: TGTGCCAGCACCCGCGGAGTTTTAGAGACCCAGTACTTC

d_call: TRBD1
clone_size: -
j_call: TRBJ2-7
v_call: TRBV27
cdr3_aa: CASSFYRDRAYEQYF
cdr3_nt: TGTGCCAGCAGTTTTTACCGGGACAGGGCCTACGAGCAGTACTTC

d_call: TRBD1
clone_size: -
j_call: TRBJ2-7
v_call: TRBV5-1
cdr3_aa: CASSLRTGIIDEQYF
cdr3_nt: TGCGCCAGCAGCTTGCGGACAGGGATAATTGACGAGCAGTACTTC

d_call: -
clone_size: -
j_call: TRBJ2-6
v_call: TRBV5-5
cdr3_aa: CASSPTGTGANVLTF
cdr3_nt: TGTGCCAGCAGCCCAACAGGGACCGGGGCCAACGTCCTGACTTTC

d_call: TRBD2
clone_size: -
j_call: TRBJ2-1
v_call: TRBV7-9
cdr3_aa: CASSNGGGSYNEQFF
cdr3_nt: TGTGCCAGCAGTAATGGGGGGGGCTCCTACAATGAGCAGTTCTTC

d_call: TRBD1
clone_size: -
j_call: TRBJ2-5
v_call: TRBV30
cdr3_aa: CAWSTKGQAGQETQYF
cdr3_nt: TGTGCCTGGAGTACGAAAGGACAGGCAGGCCAAGAGACCCAGTACTTC

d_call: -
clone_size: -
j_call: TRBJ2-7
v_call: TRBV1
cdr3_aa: CTSSQGTGDRNYEQYF
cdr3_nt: TGCACCAGCAGCCAAGGGACTGGGGATAGGAACTACGAGCAGTACTTC

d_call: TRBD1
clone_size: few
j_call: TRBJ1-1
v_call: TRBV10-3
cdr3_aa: CAISETGDTEAFF
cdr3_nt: TGTGCCATCAGTGAGACAGGGGACACTGAAGCTTTCTTT

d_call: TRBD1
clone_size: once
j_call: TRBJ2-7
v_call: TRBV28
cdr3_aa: CASSPAGQAYEQYF
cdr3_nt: TGTGCCAGCAGTCCTGCCGGACAGGCCTACGAGCAGTACTTC

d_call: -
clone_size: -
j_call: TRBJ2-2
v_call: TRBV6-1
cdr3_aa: CASSVEPRSGELFF
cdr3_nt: TGTGCCAGCAGTGTAGAGCCCCGGTCCGGGGAGCTGTTTTTT

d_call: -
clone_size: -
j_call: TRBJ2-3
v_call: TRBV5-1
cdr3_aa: CASSLGQSNTDTQYF
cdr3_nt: TGCGCCAGCAGCTTGGGACAGTCTAACACAGATACGCAGTATTTT

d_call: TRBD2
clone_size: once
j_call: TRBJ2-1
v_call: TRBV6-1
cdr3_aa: CASTAGGGNEQFF
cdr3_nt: TGTGCCAGCACTGCGGGAGGGGGAAATGAGCAGTTCTTC

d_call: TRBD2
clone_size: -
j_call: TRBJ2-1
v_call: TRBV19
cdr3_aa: CASRRGSGRLGNEQFF
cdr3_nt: TGTGCCAGTAGACGGGGCAGCGGGAGGCTGGGGAATGAGCAGTTCTTC

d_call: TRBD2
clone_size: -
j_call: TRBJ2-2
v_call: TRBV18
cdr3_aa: CASSPVAGDRTGELFF
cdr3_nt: TGTGCCAGCTCACCTGTAGCGGGAGACAGAACCGGGGAGCTGTTTTTT

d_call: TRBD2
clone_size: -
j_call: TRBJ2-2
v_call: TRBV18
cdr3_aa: CASSRMGATSGHRELFF
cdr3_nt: TGTGCCAGCTCACGGATGGGGGCCACTAGCGGGCACCGGGAGCTGTTTTTT

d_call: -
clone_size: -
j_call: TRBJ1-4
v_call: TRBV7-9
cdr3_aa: CSSSLGAGEKLFF
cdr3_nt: TGTTCCAGCAGCTTAGGGGCGGGTGAAAAACTGTTTTTT

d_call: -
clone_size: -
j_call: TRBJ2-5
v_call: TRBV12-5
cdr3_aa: CASGSTDPRGQETQYF
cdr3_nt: TGTGCTAGTGGTTCTACCGACCCAAGGGGCCAAGAGACCCAGTACTTC

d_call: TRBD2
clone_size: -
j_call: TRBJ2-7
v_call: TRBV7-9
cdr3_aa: CSSSPSRTSGDAYEQYF
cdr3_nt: TGTTCCAGCAGCCCTTCAAGGACTAGCGGAGATGCCTACGAGCAGTACTTC

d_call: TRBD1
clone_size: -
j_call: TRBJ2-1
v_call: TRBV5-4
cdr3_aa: CASSFGLRDSQNNEQFF
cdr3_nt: TGTGCCAGCAGCTTCGGCCTCCGGGACAGCCAGAACAATGAGCAGTTCTTC

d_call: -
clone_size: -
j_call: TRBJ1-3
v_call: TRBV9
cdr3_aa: CASSVGPYSGNTIYF
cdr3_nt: TGTGCCAGCAGCGTAGGTCCTTACTCTGGAAACACCATATATTTT

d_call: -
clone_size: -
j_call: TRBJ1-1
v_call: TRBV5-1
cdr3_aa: CASSAQRGANTEAFF
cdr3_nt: TGCGCCAGCAGCGCCCAGCGGGGGGCGAACACTGAAGCTTTCTTT

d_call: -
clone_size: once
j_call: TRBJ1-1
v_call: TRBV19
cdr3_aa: CASSITDRGEFNTEAFF
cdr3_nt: TGTGCCAGTAGTATAACCGATCGAGGAGAATTTAACACTGAAGCTTTCTTT

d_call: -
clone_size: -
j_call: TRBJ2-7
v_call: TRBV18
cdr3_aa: CASSPPRAANYEQYF
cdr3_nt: TGTGCCAGCTCACCACCGAGGGCGGCGAACTACGAGCAGTACTTC

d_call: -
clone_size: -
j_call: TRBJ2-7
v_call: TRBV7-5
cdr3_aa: CARSSTGFEQYF
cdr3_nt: TGTGCCAGAAGCTCGACAGGGTTTGAGCAGTACTTC

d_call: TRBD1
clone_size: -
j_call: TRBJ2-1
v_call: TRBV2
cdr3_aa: CASFRTGHEQFF
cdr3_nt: TGTGCCAGCTTCCGGACAGGCCATGAGCAGTTCTTC

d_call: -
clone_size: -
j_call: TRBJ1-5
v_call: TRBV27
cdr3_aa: CASRPGLQNQPQHF
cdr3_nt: TGTGCCAGCAGACCGGGTCTTCAAAATCAGCCCCAGCATTTT

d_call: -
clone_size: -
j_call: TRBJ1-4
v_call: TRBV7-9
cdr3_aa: CASSKGATNEKLFF
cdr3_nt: TGTGCCAGCAGCAAAGGAGCAACTAATGAAAAACTGTTTTTT

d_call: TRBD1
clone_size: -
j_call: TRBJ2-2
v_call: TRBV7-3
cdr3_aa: CASSFRTGGSELFF
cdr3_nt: TGTGCCAGCAGCTTCCGGACAGGGGGATCGGAGCTGTTTTTT

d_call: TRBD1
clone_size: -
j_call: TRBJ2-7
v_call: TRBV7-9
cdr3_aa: CSSSPPGQGASEQYF
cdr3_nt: TGTTCCAGCAGCCCCCCGGGACAGGGCGCTAGCGAGCAGTACTTC

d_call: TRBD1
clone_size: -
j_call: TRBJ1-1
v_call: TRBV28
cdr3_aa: CASSAGTGVEAFF
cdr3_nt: TGTGCCAGCAGTGCCGGGACAGGAGTTGAAGCTTTCTTT

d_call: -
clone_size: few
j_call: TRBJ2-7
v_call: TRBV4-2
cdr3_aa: CASRLRPDALRSEQYF
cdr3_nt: TGTGCCAGCAGACTACGACCGGATGCACTACGGTCCGAGCAGTACTTC

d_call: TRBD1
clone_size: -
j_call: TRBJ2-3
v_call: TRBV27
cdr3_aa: CASSPRQGRDTQYF
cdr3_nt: TGTGCCAGCAGTCCAAGACAGGGAAGAGATACGCAGTATTTT

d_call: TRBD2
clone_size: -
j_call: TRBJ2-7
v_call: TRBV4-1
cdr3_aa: CASSQAGLAGDLYEQYF
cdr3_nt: TGCGCCAGCAGCCAAGCGGGACTAGCGGGAGATCTATACGAGCAGTACTTC

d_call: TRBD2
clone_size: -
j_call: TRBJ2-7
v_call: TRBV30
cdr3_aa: CAWSPRWGRANIEQYF
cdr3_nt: TGTGCCTGGAGTCCTAGGTGGGGGAGGGCCAATATCGAGCAGTACTTC

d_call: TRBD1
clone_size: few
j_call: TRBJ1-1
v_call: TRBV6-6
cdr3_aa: CASSMTGDTEAFF
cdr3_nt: TGTGCCAGCAGTATGACAGGGGACACTGAAGCTTTCTTT

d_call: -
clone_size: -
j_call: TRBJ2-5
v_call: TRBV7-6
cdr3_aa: CASSGRRGETQYF
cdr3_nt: TGTGCCAGCAGCGGGCGCCGAGGGGAGACCCAGTACTTC

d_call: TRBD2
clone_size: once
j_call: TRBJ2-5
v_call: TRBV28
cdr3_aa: CASSLGGGPLETQYF
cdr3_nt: TGTGCCAGCAGTTTGGGGGGAGGGCCTCTGGAGACCCAGTACTTC

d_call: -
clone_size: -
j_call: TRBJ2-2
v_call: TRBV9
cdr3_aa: CASSSRLFTGELFF
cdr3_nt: TGTGCCAGCAGCTCGAGACTGTTCACAGGGGAGCTGTTTTTT

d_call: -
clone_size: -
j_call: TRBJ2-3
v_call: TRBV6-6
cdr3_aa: CASSYSRSTDTQYF
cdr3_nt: TGTGCCAGCAGTTACTCCAGGAGCACAGATACGCAGTATTTT

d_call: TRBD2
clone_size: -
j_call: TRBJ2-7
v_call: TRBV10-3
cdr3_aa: CAITTRLAGADRPPEQYF
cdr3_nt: TGTGCCATCACAACCCGGCTAGCGGGCGCTGACCGGCCCCCCGAGCAGTACTTC

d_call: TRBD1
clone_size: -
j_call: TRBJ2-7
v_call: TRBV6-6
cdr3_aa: CASSRPGQGYEQYF
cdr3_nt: TGTGCCAGCAGTAGACCGGGACAGGGCTACGAGCAGTACTTC

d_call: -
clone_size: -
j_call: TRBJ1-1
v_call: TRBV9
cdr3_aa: CASSAQGNTEAFF
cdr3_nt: TGTGCCAGCAGCGCCCAGGGGAACACTGAAGCTTTCTTT

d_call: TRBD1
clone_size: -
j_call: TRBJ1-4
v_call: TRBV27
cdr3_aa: CASTDRESSEKLFF
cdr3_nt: TGTGCCAGCACCGACAGGGAGTCTAGCGAAAAACTGTTTTTT

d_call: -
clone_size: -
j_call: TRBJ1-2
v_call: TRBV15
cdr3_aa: CATSRAEGVEGYTF
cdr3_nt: TGTGCCACCAGCAGAGCAGAGGGGGTGGAGGGCTACACCTTC

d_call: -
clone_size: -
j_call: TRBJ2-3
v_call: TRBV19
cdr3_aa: CASSPESGGPSTDTQYF
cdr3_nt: TGTGCCAGTAGTCCTGAATCTGGCGGGCCTAGCACAGATACGCAGTATTTT

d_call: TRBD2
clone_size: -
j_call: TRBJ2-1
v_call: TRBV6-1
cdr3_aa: CASSDSSSGDYNEQFF
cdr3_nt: TGTGCCAGCAGTGATTCCTCTAGCGGGGATTACAATGAGCAGTTCTTC

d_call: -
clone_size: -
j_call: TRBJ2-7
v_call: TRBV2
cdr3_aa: CASRVGRGKGEQYF
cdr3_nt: TGTGCCAGCAGAGTTGGCCGGGGGAAAGGGGAGCAGTACTTC

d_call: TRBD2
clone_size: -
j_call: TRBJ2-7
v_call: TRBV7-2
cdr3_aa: CASSLAGGPTNEQYF
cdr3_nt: TGTGCCAGCAGCTTAGCGGGAGGGCCAACGAACGAGCAGTACTTC

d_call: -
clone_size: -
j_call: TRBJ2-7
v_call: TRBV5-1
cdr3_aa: CASSLGRGSGYEQYF
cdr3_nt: TGCGCCAGCAGCTTGGGAAGGGGGTCAGGCTACGAGCAGTACTTC